The next 28 T cell receptor beta chains were all read from a single sample in a study of blood T cells in healthy people across ages. Through a sample-barcoded 5' primer and a J-beta primer mix, a second PCR was run for roughly 7 to 11 cycles. TCRdb reprocessed the 5' RACE reads with MiXCR, giving one entry per CDR3 protein. The sample holds around 1.1 million distinct CDR3 sequences, roughly two fifths seen once. Sequencing was carried out using blood. Source of these receptors: a man in his late teens or twenties in good health.

Of note for this clonotype: One end of the junction is discordant with germline, which a read error may explain. The gene calls are TRBV12-3 or TRBV12-4 and TRBJ1-2; no reliable D call. The CDR3 covers 15 residues. CDR3 bases: TGTGCCGGCAGTCGCTCGGGTGGAGCTAACTATGGCTACACCTTC. Residues: CAGSRSGGANYGYTF.

This clonotype was counted only a few times. The chain combines TRBV6-5 with TRBJ2-2; a possible D gene is TRBD2 (6 bases). Per the germline V gene, CDR1 is MNHEY and CDR2 is SVGAGI. Trimming removed 2 bases at V and 4 bases at J, with 20 bases between. This CDR3 comprises 18 residues. CDR3 residues: CASSYGSPRDLTTGELFF. CDR3 nucleotide sequence: TGTGCCAGCAGTTACGGAAGTCCCCGGGACTTAACCACCGGGGAGCTGTTTTTT.

The chain employs TRBV20-1 and TRBJ2-3, with a possible D match to TRBD2 (7 bases). From germline, CDR1 is DFQATT and CDR2 SNEGSKA (reference sequence). Trimming pared 6 bases from V and 2 bases from J, leaving 18 bases between. The CDR3 spans 15 residues. The CDR3 here is CSAMEGRGNTDTQYF. CDR3 bases: TGCAGTGCAATGGAAGGGAGGGGGAACACAGATACGCAGTATTTT.

This clonotype has just a few counts. The rearrangement links TRBV10-3 to TRBJ1-5; 8 nucleotides align to TRBD1. Per germline, CDR1 ENHRY and CDR2 SYGVKD. J lost 6 bases, V lost 3 bases, and 10 bases had no gene match. This CDR3 region has 16 residues. The CDR3: CAISDVTGGRGQPQHF. DNA of the CDR3: TGTGCCATCAGTGATGTTACAGGGGGGAGGGGTCAGCCCCAGCATTTT.

This clonotype was detected only a few times. J is TRBJ2-3 and V is TRBV7-9; D may be TRBD1 (6 bases). CDR1 SEHNR and CDR2 FQNEAQ come from the germline V gene (reference sequence). The ends were cut back, 5 bases at V and 0 bases at J, with 12 bases in the middle. The CDR3 runs 15 residues. The chain's CDR3 is CASSAGTQSTDTQYF. CDR3 sequence (DNA): TGTGCCAGCAGCGCCGGGACACAAAGCACAGATACGCAGTATTTT.

The chain is built from TRBV7-2 and TRBJ2-5, with TRBD2 identical over 8 bases. Germline V gene data show CDR1 as SGHTA and CDR2 as FQGNSA. This CDR3 has 17 amino acids. The V segment lost 1 base and the J segment 0 bases; nucleotides outside the gene matches: 7. The CDR3: CASSLEVAGTYQETQYF. The CDR3 nucleotides read TGTGCCAGCAGCTTAGAGGTAGCGGGGACGTACCAAGAGACCCAGTACTTC.

J is TRBJ2-7 and V is TRBV5-1; TRBD1 matches at 7 bases. This CDR3 spans 14 amino acids. V lost 4 bases, J lost 1 base, and 5 bases stayed unmatched. CDR1 and CDR2 from the germline V gene are SGHRS and YFSETQ. CDR3 in amino acids: CASSPDRESYEQYF. Written as DNA, the CDR3 is TGCGCCAGCAGCCCTGACAGGGAATCCTACGAGCAGTACTTC.

This clonotype came up a few times. V is TRBV10-3 and J is TRBJ2-2; 12 nucleotides align to TRBD2. Germline CDR1 reads ENHRY; CDR2 reads SYGVKD. V trimming: 7 bases; J trimming: 3 bases; junction bases outside the gene matches: 6. The CDR3 is 16 residues long. The CDR3 reads CAIMASGGAHTGELFF. The CDR3 nucleotides read TGTGCCATCATGGCTAGCGGGGGGGCCCACACCGGGGAGCTGTTTTTT.

This clonotype has just a few counts. The chain couples TRBV9 to TRBJ1-4; the D gene is possibly TRBD1 (6 bases). Between the trimmed V and J ends, which lost 3 bases and 4 bases, there was a span of 13 bases. CDR3 size: 15 residues. In germline, CDR1 is SGDLS, CDR2 YYNGEE. CDR3 residues: CASSAHRAGNEKLFF. As DNA, the CDR3 is TGTGCCAGCAGCGCCCACAGGGCCGGTAATGAAAAACTGTTTTTT.

This chain joins TRBV5-1 and TRBJ1-1; no definite D call. CDR1 SGHRS and CDR2 YFSETQ come from the germline V gene. The CDR3 spans 16 residues. Trimming removed 0 bases from V and 0 bases from J, with 12 bases in between. The CDR3: CASSLGPANMNTEAFF. The CDR3 DNA reads as TGCGCCAGCAGCTTGGGCCCAGCGAACATGAACACTGAAGCTTTCTTT.

The chain joins TRBV20-1 to TRBJ2-3; no clear D. V lost 6 bases, J lost 4 bases, and 11 bases lay in between. The CDR3 extends over 12 amino acids. Germline loops: CDR1 DFQATT, CDR2 SNEGSKA (reference sequence). CDR3 in DNA: TGCAGTGCCCCGAAATGGGCAGATACGCAGTATTTT. This translates into CSAPKWADTQYF.

V gene TRBV12-3 or TRBV12-4 combines with J gene TRBJ2-3, with 8 bases lining up with TRBD2. With V trimmed by 2 bases and J by 6 bases, 7 bases remained unmatched. There are 15 residues in the CDR3. The CDR3 loop is CASSLTAGELDTQYF. The CDR3 nucleotides read TGTGCCAGCAGTTTAACAGCGGGGGAGTTGGATACGCAGTATTTT.

This clonotype was seen a single time. V is TRBV14 and J is TRBJ2-1; D remains unclear. The germline gives CDR1 SGHDN, CDR2 FVKESK. CDR3 length: 17 residues. Trimming removed 3 bases at V and 3 bases at J, with 18 bases between. CDR3 bases: TGTGCCAGCAGCCAGGGTTCCGGTAAGACCTACTACAATGAGCAGTTCTTC. Its translation is CASSQGSGKTYYNEQFF.

Regarding this clonotype: The germline gene is not matched at one end of the junction; a read error may be the cause. V is TRBV20-1 and J is TRBJ2-3; no reliable D call. CDR3 length: 15 amino acids. CDR1 DFQATT and CDR2 SNEGSKA come from the germline V gene (reference sequence). The CDR3 DNA follows: TGCAGTGCGAGAGACAAGGTGGGCGCGACAGATACGCAGTATTTT. This encodes CSARDKVGATDTQYF.

The V gene is TRBV5-6, the J gene TRBJ2-3; 9 bases fit TRBD1. The CDR3 covers 17 residues. The germline CDR1 and CDR2 sequences are SGHDT and YYEEEE. V dropped 3 bases and J dropped 3; count of bases not matched to a gene: 11. CDR3 coding DNA: TGTGCCAGCAGCTCGACGGGACAGGGTATGAGTACAGATACGCAGTATTTT. It specifies CASSSTGQGMSTDTQYF.

In DNA form, the CDR3 reads TGCAGTGCAACCTGTACAGGGGCGGTCTATGGCTACACCTTC. This codes for CSATCTGAVYGYTF. The chain recombines TRBV20-1 with TRBJ1-2; 7 bases agree with TRBD1. Germline-derived CDR1 and CDR2 are DFQATT and SNEGSKA (reference sequence). With V trimmed by 6 bases and J by 4 bases, 11 bases remained unmatched. This CDR3 is built from 14 residues.

This clonotype was seen a single time. J is TRBJ2-7 and V is TRBV13, with a tentative D call TRBD2 (6 bases). The CDR3 runs to 14 residues. Deletions cut 4 bases from V and 5 bases from J, with 15 bases between. Germline V gives CDR1 PRHDT, CDR2 FYEKMQ (reference sequence). The CDR3 DNA follows: TGTGCCAGCAGCTCGACTAGTAAGTCCCACGAGCAGTACTTC. This encodes CASSSTSKSHEQYF.

This clonotype appeared a few times. In nucleotides, the CDR3 is TGCGCCAGCAGCTTGTATACACCCCAAGGCTATGGCTACACCTTC. Translated: CASSLYTPQGYGYTF. This chain joins TRBV5-1 and TRBJ1-2; unclear D gene. Between the trimmed V and J ends, which lost 1 base and 4 bases, there was a span of 14 bases. Germline V gene data show CDR1 as SGHRS and CDR2 as YFSETQ. CDR3 length equals 15 residues.

This clonotype is a singleton in its sample. The chain joins TRBV7-8 to TRBJ2-4; D may correspond to TRBD1 or TRBD2 (5 bases each). The CDR3 runs to 14 residues. In germline, CDR1 is SGHVS, CDR2 FQNEAQ. V was pared by 3 bases and J by 6 bases, with 12 bases between. The CDR3 region has the DNA TGTGCCAGCAGCTTGGGGACGAAGGGAAACATTCAGTACTTC. Protein sequence: CASSLGTKGNIQYF.

There are a few counts of this clonotype. V usage is TRBV7-9 and J usage is TRBJ2-7; no clear D. Germline CDR1 and CDR2: SEHNR and FQNEAQ (reference sequence). This CDR3 region has 12 residues. Deletions cut 1 base from V and 7 bases from J, with 8 bases between. The CDR3 DNA sequence: TGTGCCAGCAGCTTAGTTGAGTATGAGCAGTACTTC. Amino acid sequence: CASSLVEYEQYF.

V usage is TRBV20-1 and J usage is TRBJ1-3; D remains unclear. V dropped 2 bases and J dropped 4 bases, with 9 bases sitting between them. Germline assignment: CDR1 DFQATT and CDR2 SNEGSKA (reference sequence). CDR3 length: 13 residues. The DNA for the CDR3 is TGCAGTGCTAGATGGGATATCGGAAACACCATATATTTT. Its protein is CSARWDIGNTIYF.

In its sample, this clonotype was seen a few times. Here the CDR3 DNA reads TGTGCCAGCAGCCGAATCTCTAAGTCAGGGAATGGCTACACCTTC. It yields the protein CASSRISKSGNGYTF. V is TRBV7-9 and J is TRBJ1-2, with a weak D call TRBD1 (5 bases). This CDR3 contains 15 residues. Germline V gives CDR1 SEHNR, CDR2 FQNEAQ (reference sequence). With 5 bases removed from V and 6 bases from J, the gap between germline ends came to 19 bases.

The chain carries TRBV6-5 and TRBJ1-3; possible D gene TRBD1, 6 bases. CDR3 size: 14 residues. Trimming removed 6 bases at V and 5 bases at J, with 14 bases between. Germline loops: CDR1 MNHEY, CDR2 SVGAGI. The CDR3 sequence is CASRAGDGRNTIYF. The CDR3 DNA reads as TGTGCCAGCAGAGCAGGGGACGGCAGAAACACCATATATTTT.

This clonotype was seen ten or more times. The J gene is TRBJ1-2, the V gene TRBV4-3; weak D call: TRBD1 (5 bases). The CDR3 runs to 16 residues. The V and J ends lost 0 bases and 3 bases respectively, with 14 bases between them. Germline loops: CDR1 LGHNA, CDR2 YSLEER. The CDR3 reads CASSQDYGGTHYGYTF. DNA of the CDR3: TGCGCCAGCAGCCAAGATTATGGCGGGACTCACTATGGCTACACCTTC.

J is TRBJ2-4 and V is TRBV7-9, with D possibly being TRBD1 or TRBD2 (6 bases each). There are 16 residues in the CDR3. From germline, CDR1 is SEHNR and CDR2 FQNEAQ (reference sequence). Trimming pared 5 bases from V and 2 bases from J, leaving 16 bases between. CDR3 region: CASSNTGTYSKNIQYF. The CDR3 coding sequence is TGTGCCAGCAGCAACACAGGGACTTATTCCAAAAACATTCAGTACTTC.

J is TRBJ1-3 and V is TRBV9; the D is unclear. Germline CDR1 reads SGDLS; CDR2 reads YYNGEE. This CDR3 comprises 13 residues. V was pared by 1 base and J by 0 bases, with 2 bases between. DNA for the CDR3: TGTGCCAGCAGCGTACCCTCTGGAAACACCATATATTTT. Translation gives CASSVPSGNTIYF. Variable domain in full (rest from reference TRBV9 and TRBJ1-3): DSGVTQTPKHLITATGQRVTLRCSPRSGDLSVYWYQQSLDQGLQFLIQYYNGEERAKGNILERFSAQQFPDLHSELNLSSLELGDSALYFCASSVPSGNTIYFGEGSWLTVV.

V gene TRBV20-1 combines with J gene TRBJ2-5; perhaps D is TRBD1 or TRBD2 (5 bases each). From germline, CDR1 is DFQATT and CDR2 SNEGSKA (reference sequence). The CDR3 is made up of 13 amino acids. V lost 4 bases, J lost 7 bases, and 16 bases lay in between. In DNA, the CDR3 is TGCAGTGCTATACCGGGACCGCAGAGGACCCAGTACTTC. This translates into CSAIPGPQRTQYF.

The chain links TRBV4-1 to TRBJ1-4; TRBD1 aligns across 7 bases. Germline values: CDR1 MGHRA, CDR2 YSYEKL. Trimming cost V 0 bases and J 9 bases; bases outside gene matches: 7. The CDR3 has 15 amino acids. CDR3 region: CASSQDLGRGQKLFF. As DNA, the CDR3 is TGCGCCAGCAGCCAAGATCTCGGTAGGGGGCAAAAACTGTTTTTT.